These 17 T cell receptor beta chains were sequenced from one sample in a study of cytomegalovirus exposure and HLA in healthy donors. The PCR was carried out with 60 Vbeta primers and 13 Jbeta primers. The repertoire was sequenced with immunoSEQ multiplex PCR; TCRdb's copy has only in-frame clones and lacks some. The sample lists nearly 110,000 clones; more than 60% were seen once. The sample was PBMCs. The receptors derive from a man aged 60 to 75 in good health and CMV-seronegative.

CDR3 protein: CASSHPEALGGELFF. CDR3 nucleotide sequence: TGTGCCAGCAGCCATCCCGAGGCACTGGGCGGGGAGCTGTTTTTT. V usage is TRBV4-2 and J usage is TRBJ2-2; D gene ambiguous. The germline CDR1 and CDR2 sequences are LGHNA and YNFKEQ. The length of the CDR3 is 15 residues. V was clipped by 3 bases and J by 7 bases, with 15 bases between them.

The count of this clone is one. The sample holds other DNA sequences that translate to the same CDR3. The CDR3 here is CASSLRGDQPQHF. For the CDR3, the DNA is TGCGCCAGCAGCTTGAGGGGTGATCAGCCCCAGCATTTT. The rearrangement links TRBV5-1 to TRBJ1-5; tentative D call: TRBD1 (5 bases). Per the germline V gene, CDR1 is SGHRS and CDR2 is YFSETQ. This CDR3 has 13 residues. V was cut by 1 base and J by 5 bases, with 7 bases left in between.

The rearrangement joins TRBV27 to TRBJ2-7; D possibly corresponds to TRBD1 (5 bases). With 5 bases removed from V and 2 bases from J, the gap between germline ends came to 16 bases. The CDR3 contains 15 residues. Germline V CDR1 and CDR2: MNHEY, SMNVEV (reference sequence). The CDR3 sequence: CASSTTVGAPYEQYV. In nucleotides, the CDR3 is TGTGCCAGCAGTACGACTGTAGGGGCCCCCTACGAGCAGTACGTC.

CDR3 amino acids: CASSLMGGNTEAFF. CDR3 sequence (DNA): TGTGCCAGCAGCTTAATGGGGGGGAACACTGAAGCTTTCTTT. The chain uses TRBV7-3 and TRBJ1-1; D may be TRBD1 (5 bases). Looked up from germline, CDR1 is SGHTA and CDR2 is FQGTGA. The CDR3 extends over 14 amino acids. Trimming pared 1 base from V and 1 base from J, leaving 7 bases between.

The rearrangement uses TRBV5-1 and TRBJ1-2, with TRBD1 matching over 7 bases. The CDR3 consists of 13 residues. Germline V lookup: CDR1 SGHRS, CDR2 YFSETQ. The J segment lost 8 bases and the V segment lost 4 bases, leaving 8 bases of the junction unmatched. CDR3 in DNA: TGCGCCAGCAGCCGGGACAGACAGGCGGGCTACACCTTC. It yields the protein CASSRDRQAGYTF.

The chain joins TRBV11-2 to TRBJ2-5; no clear D gene. The CDR3 contains 13 residues. V lost 2 bases to trimming and J lost 3 bases, with 7 bases between them. The germline V gene has CDR1 SGHAT and CDR2 FQNNGV. The CDR3 coding sequence is TGTGCCAGCAGCTTAAGCACAGAAGAGACCCAGTACTTC. This gives the protein CASSLSTEETQYF.

V gene TRBV4-1 combines with J gene TRBJ1-1; 9 positions agree with TRBD1. The CDR3 sequence is 14 residues long. The germline V gene encodes CDR1 MGHRA and CDR2 YSYEKL. The J segment lost 6 bases and the V segment lost 0 bases, leaving 2 bases of the junction unmatched. CDR3 coding DNA: TGCGCCAGCAGCCAAGATAGACAGGGGGCTGAAGCTTTCTTT. Its translation: CASSQDRQGAEAFF.

The genes are TRBV6-1 and TRBJ1-1, with a possible D match to TRBD1 (5 bases). Germline CDR1 reads MNHNS; CDR2 reads SASEGT. With 3 bases removed from V and 0 bases from J, the gap between germline ends came to 11 bases. The CDR3 covers 15 residues. The CDR3 loop reads CASSDLGGLNTEAFF. CDR3 nucleotides: TGTGCCAGCAGTGATCTGGGGGGACTGAACACTGAAGCTTTCTTT.

The gene calls are TRBV2 and TRBJ2-7; perhaps TRBD1 as D (5 bases). This CDR3 comprises 12 residues. CDR1 and CDR2 (germline): SNHLY, FYNNEI. CDR3 DNA sequence: TGTGTCAGCAGGACAAACTCCTACGAGCAGTACGTC. Translated: CVSRTNSYEQYV.

The V and J genes are TRBV21-1 and TRBJ1-5; TRBD1 was called by the table and not checked on the DNA. TRBV21-1 is annotated as a pseudogene. The CDR3 extends over 18 amino acids. The CDR3 reads CASSLIGQRGRGNQPQHF. DNA of the CDR3: TGTGCCAGCAGCCTTATAGGACAGAGGGGAAGGGGCAATCAGCCCCAGCATTTT.

This clone was observed a handful of times. This rearrangement joins TRBV5-6 to TRBJ1-3; D is perhaps TRBD1 (6 bases). Germline CDR1 SGHDT, CDR2 YYEEEE. Trimming took 6 bases from V and 2 from J, leaving 9 bases between them. CDR3 length: 13 residues. The CDR3 DNA follows: TGTGCCAGCACACAGGGCCCTGGAAACACCATATATTTT. It codes for CASTQGPGNTIYF.

This chain links TRBV19 with TRBJ1-2; tentatively, D is TRBD1 (5 bases). CDR1 and CDR2 from the germline V gene are LNHDA and SQIVND (reference sequence). This CDR3 is built from 13 residues. Deletions cut 6 bases from V and 6 bases from J, with 14 bases between. CDR3 bases: TGTGCCAGTAGGGCCAGGGAGGGAGATGGCTACACCTTC. Its translation: CASRAREGDGYTF.

The chain links TRBV10-1 to TRBJ1-1, with 7 nucleotides matching TRBD1. The V gene's germline CDR1 is WNHNN and CDR2 SYGVQD (reference sequence). V was clipped by 5 bases and J by 1 base; unmatched bases: 10. The CDR3 extends over 16 amino acids. The CDR3 DNA follows: TGCGCCAGCAGTACTACAGGGGATTCTAGGAACACTGAAGCTTTCTTT. This codes for CASSTTGDSRNTEAFF.

This clone has a single count. The chain recombines TRBV5-1 with TRBJ1-3; TRBD1 might be the D (5 bases). Germline lookup yields CDR1 SGHRS and CDR2 YFSETQ. The CDR3 runs 15 residues. Trimming removed 10 bases from V and 0 bases from J, with 17 bases in between. The CDR3 DNA reads TGCGCCCCCGACGGGGGAAGCGGCTCTGGAAACACCATATATTTT. The encoded protein is CAPDGGSGSGNTIYF.

V usage is TRBV5-4 and J usage is TRBJ1-6, with D possibly TRBD1 on 5 matching bases. Trimming cost V 4 bases and J 4 bases, with 21 bases left between them. Germline V CDR1 and CDR2: SGHNT, YYREEE (reference sequence). This CDR3 region has 18 residues. The CDR3 nucleotides read TGTGCCAGCAGCACCCGGAGAGGGACTAACTATTATAATTCACCCCTCCACTTT. Its translation: CASSTRRGTNYYNSPLHF.

The rearrangement uses TRBV25-1 and TRBJ1-5; D is ambiguous. The germline V and J ends were trimmed by 5 bases and 4 bases, with 18 bases remaining between them. Germline V lookup: CDR1 MGHDK, CDR2 SYGVNS. The CDR3 length is 16 residues. CDR3 DNA: TGTGCCAGCAGTCCTACGGATTGGGGAGGAAATCAGCCCCAGCATTTT. This sequence encodes CASSPTDWGGNQPQHF.

V and J are TRBV19 and TRBJ1-1, with 9 nucleotides matching TRBD1. CDR1 is LNHDA, CDR2 SQIVND, per germline (reference sequence). This CDR3 comprises 15 residues. Germline trimming cut 8 bases from V and 4 bases from J; bases unmatched to any gene: 11. This CDR3 reads CASRAKGQGFTEAFF. DNA for the CDR3: TGTGCCAGTCGGGCGAAAGGACAGGGGTTCACTGAAGCTTTCTTT.